This passage covers 25 T cell receptor beta chains from one sample sequenced in a study of OX40 agonist ivuxolimab in advanced cancers. The table came from immunoSEQ multiplex PCR; TCRdb's copy has only in-frame clones and leaves some out. The repertoire has about 58,000 clones, 88% of them found once; the top ten carry 3.5%. The sequenced sample was CD4+ or CD8+ T cells sorted from blood, obtained in a trial of the OX40 agonist ivuxolimab. All receptors derive from an adult with an advanced solid tumor such as melanoma, head and neck, liver or kidney cancer.

V usage is TRBV11-3 and J usage is TRBJ2-1, with TRBD1 matching 10 bases. Per the germline V gene, CDR1 is SGHNT and CDR2 is YENEEA. The V and J ends lost 4 bases and 8 bases, in that order; junction bases with no gene match: 5. The CDR3 spans 14 residues. In DNA, the CDR3 is TGTGCCAGCAGCTCCGGGACAGGGGTCCATGAGCAGTTCTTC. This gives the protein CASSSGTGVHEQFF.

This chain connects TRBV7-9 to TRBJ2-5, with D unclear. Trimming took 5 bases from V and 0 from J, leaving 10 bases between them. The germline gives CDR1 SEHNR, CDR2 FQNEAQ (reference sequence). The CDR3 runs to 14 residues. The CDR3 DNA is TGTGCCAGCAGCCTCCGGGCCGACCAAGAGACCCAGTACTTC. Translated, it gives CASSLRADQETQYF.

The CDR3 DNA reads TGTGCCAGTAGTAGGGGACTAGCGGGGGACACCGGGGAGCTGTTTTTT. Encoded protein: CASSRGLAGDTGELFF. J is TRBJ2-2 and V is TRBV19; 14 nucleotides line up with TRBD2. This CDR3 has 16 amino acids. Per the germline V gene, CDR1 is LNHDA and CDR2 is SQIVND (reference sequence). J gave up 3 bases and V 4 bases, and 1 base lay outside the gene matches.

The chain combines TRBV6-5 with TRBJ2-7; D gene uncertain. CDR1 is MNHEY, CDR2 SVGAGI, per germline. The CDR3 length is 14 residues. Trimming took off 1 base at V and 1 base at J, with 8 bases between the two ends. CDR3 nucleotides: TGTGCCAGCAGTTACTTGGACGGTTCCTACGAGCAGTACTTC. Translating gives CASSYLDGSYEQYF.

V gene TRBV5-8 combines with J gene TRBJ2-3; 8 bases match TRBD1. Germline loops: CDR1 SGHTS, CDR2 YDEGEE. The CDR3 spans 17 residues. Germline trimming cut 0 bases from V and 0 bases from J; bases unmatched to any gene: 6. The chain's CDR3 is CASSLEPGTGSTDTQYF. The DNA for the CDR3 is TGTGCCAGCAGCTTGGAGCCCGGGACAGGAAGCACAGATACGCAGTATTTT.

The gene calls are TRBV2 and TRBJ2-2; TRBD2 agrees at 7 bases. Germline assignment: CDR1 SNHLY and CDR2 FYNNEI. V shed 4 bases and J 13 bases; nucleotides not matched to a gene: 6. There are 12 residues in the CDR3. CDR3 coding DNA: TGTGCCAGCAGTGTTGGGTCTAGCGGGCTGTTTTTT. This translates into CASSVGSSGLFF.

The rearrangement joins TRBV6-1 to TRBJ2-6; D gene ambiguous. The germline V gene has CDR1 MNHNS and CDR2 SASEGT. CDR3 length: 15 amino acids. The V gene lost 2 bases and the J gene lost 0 bases, with 5 bases spanning the gap. This CDR3 reads CASSELVSGANVLTF. CDR3 in DNA: TGTGCCAGCAGTGAATTGGTCTCTGGGGCCAACGTCCTGACTTTC.

The J gene is TRBJ1-1, the V gene TRBV7-3, with D unresolved. There are 13 residues in the CDR3. V shed 1 base and J shed 1 base, with 4 bases lying between them. The germline V gene encodes CDR1 SGHTA and CDR2 FQGTGA. CDR3 in DNA: TGTGCCAGCAGCTTAATGGCGAACACTGAAGCTTTCTTT. Residues: CASSLMANTEAFF. Variable domain in full (rest from reference TRBV7-3 and TRBJ1-1): GAGVSQTPSNKVTEKGKYVELRCDPISGHTALYWYRQSLGQGPEFLIYFQGTGAADDSGLPNDRFFAVRPEGSVSTLKIQRTERGDSAVYLCASSLMANTEAFFGQGTRLTVV.

This chain links TRBV6-5 with TRBJ1-4; possibly TRBD1 for D (6 bases). This CDR3 has 14 amino acids. With 7 bases removed from V and 7 bases from J, the gap between germline ends came to 16 bases. CDR1 is MNHEY and CDR2 is SVGAGI in the germline V gene. The CDR3 nucleotides read TGTGCCAGCACCAGAATACAGGGTAGTGAAAAACTGTTTTTT. This gives the protein CASTRIQGSEKLFF.

This chain links TRBV18 with TRBJ2-3, with D unresolved. Germline CDR1 KGHSH, CDR2 LQKENI. V lost 5 bases to trimming and J lost 4 bases, with 13 bases between them. The CDR3 is 14 residues long. CDR3 in amino acids: CASSFNPSPDTQYF. Written as DNA, the CDR3 is TGTGCCAGCTCATTCAATCCGAGCCCAGATACGCAGTATTTT. Looking up the rest from reference TRBV18 and TRBJ2-3 gives the full variable domain: NAGVMQNPRHLVRRRGQEARLRCSPMKGHSHVYWYRQLPEEGLKFMVYLQKENIIDESGMPKERFSAEFPKEGPSILRIQQVVRGDSAAYFCASSFNPSPDTQYFGPGTRLTVL.

The rearrangement joins TRBV30 to TRBJ1-2, with 7 bases fitting TRBD1. CDR3 length equals 14 residues. CDR1 and CDR2 (germline): GTSNPN, SVGIG (reference sequence). The V and J ends lost 4 bases and 0 bases, in that order; junction bases with no gene match: 5. The CDR3 loop is CAWTRTGTNYGYTF. The CDR3 DNA sequence: TGTGCCTGGACTAGGACAGGAACTAACTATGGCTACACCTTC.

The V and J genes are TRBV5-1 and TRBJ1-4, with D unclear. This CDR3 contains 15 residues. Germline V lookup: CDR1 SGHRS, CDR2 YFSETQ. The germline V and J ends were trimmed by 2 bases and 0 bases, with 8 bases remaining between them. The CDR3 is CASSFGPTTNEKLFF. The DNA of the CDR3 is TGCGCCAGCAGCTTCGGTCCGACAACTAATGAAAAACTGTTTTTT. Looking up the rest from reference TRBV5-1 and TRBJ1-4 gives the full variable domain: KAGVTQTPRYLIKTRGQQVTLSCSPISGHRSVSWYQQTPGQGLQFLFEYFSETQRNKGNFPGRFSGRQFSNSRSEMNVSTLELGDSALYLCASSFGPTTNEKLFFGSGTQLSVL.

The chain couples TRBV7-2 to TRBJ1-2, with D unresolved. The CDR3 is made up of 12 amino acids. The ends were cut back, 5 bases at V and 5 bases at J, with 9 bases in the middle. Germline V lookup: CDR1 SGHTA, CDR2 FQGNSA. CDR3 nucleotide sequence: TGTGCCAGCAGCGCCAATCGGTATGGCTACACCTTC. Protein sequence: CASSANRYGYTF.

The CDR3 loop is CASSSRKGGDGAKNIQYF. The CDR3 region has the DNA TGTGCCAGCAGCTCGCGAAAGGGAGGGGATGGGGCCAAAAACATTCAGTACTTC. The chain couples TRBV5-4 to TRBJ2-4; 7 bases are a match to TRBD2. Germline-derived CDR1 and CDR2 are SGHNT and YYREEE (reference sequence). The CDR3 loop spans 18 amino acids. The V gene end was trimmed by 3 bases and the J gene end by 1 base; junction bases not matched to a gene: 13. The full variable domain, with the rest looked up from reference TRBV5-4 and TRBJ2-4, is ETGVTQSPTHLIKTRGQQVTLRCSSQSGHNTVSWYQQALGQGPQFIFQYYREEENGRGNFPPRFSGLQFPNYSSELNVNALELDDSALYLCASSSRKGGDGAKNIQYFGAGTRLSVL.

The rearrangement uses TRBV6-5 and TRBJ1-2; maybe TRBD1 (6 bases). V lost 5 bases to trimming and J lost 6 bases, with 13 bases between them. In germline, CDR1 is MNHEY, CDR2 SVGAGI. The CDR3 is 13 amino acids. In nucleotides, the CDR3 is TGTGCCAGCAGTCCCCAGGGGAATCATGGCTACACCTTC. It yields the protein CASSPQGNHGYTF.

The rearrangement uses TRBV7-3 and TRBJ2-2; no definite D call. V lost 2 bases and J 6 bases, leaving 7 bases between the germline ends. There are 13 residues in the CDR3. The germline gives CDR1 SGHTA, CDR2 FQGTGA. This chain's CDR3 is CASSLGKPGELFF. The CDR3 coding sequence is TGTGCCAGCAGCTTAGGAAAGCCCGGGGAGCTGTTTTTT.

This clone is a singleton in its sample. This chain connects TRBV6-6 to TRBJ2-2; 10 bases line up with TRBD1. There are 14 residues in the CDR3. Germline trimming cut 6 bases from V and 3 bases from J; bases unmatched to any gene: 1. CDR1 MNHNY and CDR2 SVGAGI come from the germline V gene (reference sequence). CDR3 residues: CASRGTGDTGELFF. Here the CDR3 DNA reads TGTGCCAGCAGGGGGACAGGGGACACCGGGGAGCTGTTTTTT.

Written as DNA, the CDR3 is TGTGCCAGCAGTTCCCCTCAGGGGTGGAATCAGCCCCAGCATTTT. Its protein product is CASSSPQGWNQPQHF. This chain links TRBV28 with TRBJ1-5, with D perhaps TRBD1 (6 bases). V was clipped by 4 bases and J by 4 bases, with 14 bases between them. Germline V gene sequence: CDR1 MDHEN, CDR2 SYDVKM. This CDR3 contains 15 residues.

The chain combines TRBV6-5 with TRBJ2-5; either TRBD1 or TRBD2 may supply D (6 bases each). V shed 0 bases and J shed 4 bases, with 15 bases lying between them. Germline loops: CDR1 MNHEY, CDR2 SVGAGI. The CDR3 sequence is 16 residues long. CDR3 amino acids: CASSYSKGGRGETQYF. The CDR3 DNA follows: TGTGCCAGCAGTTACTCGAAGGGGGGAAGGGGAGAGACCCAGTACTTC.

The genes are TRBV5-4 and TRBJ2-1; 9 bases match TRBD2. Per the germline V gene, CDR1 is SGHNT and CDR2 is YYREEE (reference sequence). V shed 2 bases, J shed 2 bases, and the junction held 11 bases outside the gene matches. This CDR3 is built from 18 residues. CDR3 sequence (DNA): TGTGCCAGCAGCTTTAATCGGATTAGCGGGAGTGCCTACAATGAGCAGTTCTTC. This translates into CASSFNRISGSAYNEQFF. The full variable domain, completed using reference TRBV5-4 and TRBJ2-1, is ETGVTQSPTHLIKTRGQQVTLRCSSQSGHNTVSWYQQALGQGPQFIFQYYREEENGRGNFPPRFSGLQFPNYSSELNVNALELDDSALYLCASSFNRISGSAYNEQFFGPGTRLTVL.

The rearrangement links TRBV7-3 to TRBJ2-3, with a tentative D call TRBD2 (7 bases). CDR3 length: 16 amino acids. The ends were cut back, 5 bases at V and 2 bases at J, with 17 bases in the middle. Germline V gene lookup returns CDR1 SGHTA and CDR2 FQGTGA. This CDR3 is CASSLGPGGHTDTQYF. The CDR3 DNA is TGTGCCAGCAGCCTTGGACCCGGGGGGCACACAGATACGCAGTATTTT.

This clone was found once. J is TRBJ2-1 and V is TRBV28; TRBD2 matches 10 bases. This CDR3 comprises 15 residues. Losses at the gene ends were 5 bases for V and 8 bases for J; bases not matched to a gene: 9. Germline CDR1 and CDR2: MDHEN and SYDVKM. The CDR3 here is CASSLPLAGVDEQFF. CDR3 DNA: TGTGCCAGCAGTCTTCCTCTAGCGGGAGTTGATGAGCAGTTCTTC.

The chain carries TRBV19 and TRBJ1-2; 8 bases match TRBD1. The V gene end was trimmed by 3 bases and the J gene end by 5 bases; junction bases not matched to a gene: 14. This CDR3 is built from 17 residues. Germline V CDR1 and CDR2: LNHDA, SQIVND (reference sequence). The CDR3 reads CASSMGSGGTGLYGYTF. As DNA, the CDR3 is TGTGCCAGTAGTATGGGTTCAGGGGGCACAGGATTATATGGCTACACCTTC.

This chain uses TRBV19 with TRBJ1-1; a possible D gene is TRBD1 (5 bases). With 7 bases removed from V and 11 bases from J, the gap between germline ends came to 20 bases. CDR1 and CDR2 from the germline V gene are LNHDA and SQIVND (reference sequence). This CDR3 region has 13 residues. DNA of the CDR3: TGTGCCAGTACCCCGACAGCCTTTATGAAGGCTTTCTTT. This translates into CASTPTAFMKAFF.

The chain couples TRBV11-2 to TRBJ2-7; TRBD1 is a possible D gene (5 bases). Trimming cost V 1 base and J 0 bases, with 7 bases left between them. The germline CDR1 and CDR2 sequences are SGHAT and FQNNGV. The CDR3 spans 14 residues. CDR3 DNA sequence: TGTGCCAGCAGCTTAGGACAGCTCTCCTACGAGCAGTACTTC. Encoded protein: CASSLGQLSYEQYF. Combining the CDR3 with reference TRBV11-2 and TRBJ2-7 gives the whole variable domain EAGVAQSPRYKIIEKRQSVAFWCNPISGHATLYWYQQILGQGPKLLIQFQNNGVVDDSQLPKDRFSAERLKGVDSTLKIQPAKLEDSAVYLCASSLGQLSYEQYFGPGTRLTVT.